The 5 T cell receptor beta chains reported below all come from one sample, sequenced in a study of T cell responses to AZD1222 COVID-19 vaccine. The repertoire was sequenced with immunoSEQ multiplex PCR; TCRdb's copy has only in-frame clones and lacks some. The profile shows tens of thousands of clones, 89% of them singletons. The sample here was peripheral blood, taken on day 0 of AZD1222 vaccination. Receptors were obtained from an adult in good health.

This chain joins TRBV6-5 and TRBJ2-3, with 13 nucleotides matching TRBD2. This CDR3 has 16 amino acids. Germline V lookup: CDR1 MNHEY, CDR2 SVGAGI. V was pared by 2 bases and J by 4 bases, with 3 bases of the junction left unmatched. The CDR3 loop is CASSYRLAGGADTQYF. The CDR3 coding sequence is TGTGCCAGCAGTTACAGACTAGCGGGAGGAGCAGATACGCAGTATTTT.

The V gene is TRBV18, the J gene TRBJ2-3; possible D gene TRBD2, 5 bases. Germline-derived CDR1 and CDR2 are KGHSH and LQKENI. The V and J ends lost 3 bases and 6 bases respectively, with 19 bases between them. The length of the CDR3 is 16 residues. The CDR3 loop reads CASSPRVGVGLDTQYF. CDR3 DNA sequence: TGTGCCAGCTCACCTCGAGTGGGAGTCGGTTTGGATACGCAGTATTTT. The variable domain in full, with the rest retrieved from reference TRBV18 and TRBJ2-3, is NAGVMQNPRHLVRRRGQEARLRCSPMKGHSHVYWYRQLPEEGLKFMVYLQKENIIDESGMPKERFSAEFPKEGPSILRIQQVVRGDSAAYFCASSPRVGVGLDTQYFGPGTRLTVL.

The chain employs TRBV3-1 (or the pseudogene TRBV3-2) and TRBJ1-5; possibly TRBD1 for D (5 bases). The germline V gene encodes CDR1 LGHDT and CDR2 YNNKEL (reference sequence). V was pared by 4 bases and J by 0 bases, with 10 bases between. The CDR3 loop spans 15 amino acids. The CDR3 loop is CASSPGGYSNQPQHF. CDR3 DNA sequence: TGTGCCAGCAGCCCTGGGGGGTATAGCAATCAGCCCCAGCATTTT.

This chain joins TRBV7-8 and TRBJ1-5, with 9 bases identical to TRBD1. This CDR3 has 16 amino acids. With 1 base clipped from V and 4 bases from J, the junction kept 5 bases outside the gene matches. In germline, CDR1 is SGHVS, CDR2 FQNEAQ. The CDR3 is CASSLGTGGSNQPQHF. In DNA, the CDR3 is TGTGCCAGCAGCTTAGGAACAGGGGGCAGTAATCAGCCCCAGCATTTT.

The gene calls are TRBV3-1 (or the pseudogene TRBV3-2) and TRBJ2-7; D is unresolved. With 2 bases removed from V and 2 bases from J, the gap between germline ends came to 10 bases. In germline, CDR1 is LGHDT, CDR2 YNNKEL (reference sequence). The CDR3 contains 14 residues. The CDR3 DNA is TGTGCCAGCAGCCAAAACCCAGTACCCTACGAGCAGTACTTC. Translated: CASSQNPVPYEQYF.